This entry lists 18 T cell receptor beta chains sequenced from one sample in a study of cytomegalovirus exposure and HLA in healthy donors. PCR was performed using 60 Vbeta and 13 Jbeta primers. Produced via immunoSEQ multiplex PCR; TCRdb's table is partial and in-frame only. The table has over 100,000 clones, approximately 71% seen once. The source material was PBMCs. Receptors originate from a woman between 65 and 79 years old in good health and CMV-seropositive.

The gene calls are TRBV30 and TRBJ1-6; D is perhaps TRBD1 (5 bases). The V end was cut by 2 bases, the J end by 15 bases, with 20 bases between. There are 14 residues in the CDR3. Germline CDR1 is GTSNPN and CDR2 is SVGIG (reference sequence). The CDR3 here is CAWSLKTARSLLHF. In DNA, the CDR3 is TGTGCCTGGAGTTTAAAGACAGCAAGGAGTCTCCTCCACTTT.

The chain carries TRBV14 and TRBJ1-6, with 7 nucleotides matching TRBD1. There are 13 residues in the CDR3. Germline V CDR1 and CDR2: SGHDN, FVKESK. V lost 1 base, J lost 14 bases, and 5 bases stayed unmatched. In DNA form, the CDR3 reads TGTGCCAGCAGCCAAGGACAGGGTTTGGCCCTCCACTTT. As protein: CASSQGQGLALHF.

This clone was detected a few times. The chain is built from TRBV29-1 and TRBJ1-2, with TRBD1 matching over 7 bases. The V and J ends lost 4 bases and 7 bases, in that order; junction bases with no gene match: 6. The CDR3 runs 12 residues. CDR1 SQVTM and CDR2 ANQGSEA come from the germline V gene. CDR3 nucleotide sequence: TGCAGCGTTGGTGAGACAGGGTCTGGCTACACCTTC. Translating it yields CSVGETGSGYTF.

This clone occurred a few times. The V and J genes are TRBV6-5 and TRBJ1-1; 9 bases match TRBD1. The V segment lost 4 bases and the J segment 4 bases; nucleotides outside the gene matches: 10. Germline CDR1 and CDR2: MNHEY and SVGAGI. The CDR3 covers 16 residues. The CDR3 sequence: CASSFRTGGLVTEAFF. CDR3 nucleotide sequence: TGTGCCAGCAGTTTCAGAACAGGGGGCTTGGTCACTGAAGCTTTCTTT.

This clone showed up just a few times. The rearrangement uses TRBV7-9 and TRBJ2-4, with TRBD1 as a possible D gene (6 bases). This CDR3 region has 15 residues. V lost 4 bases to trimming and J lost 2 bases, with 12 bases between them. CDR1 is SEHNR and CDR2 is FQNEAQ in the germline V gene (reference sequence). The CDR3 loop reads CASSSQGGTKNIQYF. Here the CDR3 DNA reads TGTGCCAGCAGCTCCCAAGGGGGAACCAAAAACATTCAGTACTTC.

The chain has TRBV2 and TRBJ2-1; 8 bases line up with TRBD2. Germline loops: CDR1 SNHLY, CDR2 FYNNEI. The CDR3 runs 14 residues. The junction had 18 bases not matched to a gene; V was cut back by 11 bases and J by 12 bases. The CDR3 DNA follows: TGTGCCGGAGACGCGGGGGGCCTCGAATTGGTGCAGTTCTTC. Protein: CAGDAGGLELVQFF. The whole variable domain, filled in from reference TRBV2 and TRBJ2-1, reads EPEVTQTPSHQVTQMGQEVILRCVPISNHLYFYWYRQILGQKVEFLVSFYNNEISEKSEIFDDQFSVERPDGSNFTLKIRSTKLEDSAMYFCAGDAGGLELVQFFGPGTRLTVL.

The J gene is TRBJ2-5, the V gene TRBV6-1; D is unresolved. Germline assignment: CDR1 MNHNS and CDR2 SASEGT. Trimming removed 7 bases at V and 2 bases at J, with 17 bases between. The CDR3 extends over 15 amino acids. The DNA for the CDR3 is TGTGCCAGCACCCCGTCCGAGGCTTTACAAGAGACCCAGTACTTC. Translating gives CASTPSEALQETQYF.

Concerning this clone itself: A junction end diverges from the germline sequence, so it may reflect a read error. The chain is built from TRBV29-1 and TRBJ1-2; no clear D. The CDR3 loop spans 12 amino acids. Germline V gives CDR1 SQVTM, CDR2 ANQGSEA. The CDR3 is CSVDPMDYGYAF. The CDR3, as DNA: TGCAGCGTTGATCCTATGGACTATGGCTACGCCTTC.

This sequence joins TRBV7-9 and TRBJ2-3, with a weak D call TRBD1 (5 bases). The V end was cut by 5 bases, the J end by 2 bases, with 11 bases between. In germline, CDR1 is SEHNR, CDR2 FQNEAQ (reference sequence). The CDR3 loop spans 14 amino acids. The CDR3 region is CASSPRVFTDTQYF. The CDR3 nucleotides read TGTGCCAGCAGCCCCAGGGTTTTCACAGATACGCAGTATTTT.

The J gene is TRBJ2-5, the V gene TRBV7-2; a weak D match, TRBD2 (6 bases). In germline, CDR1 is SGHTA, CDR2 FQGNSA. V shed 6 bases and J shed 2 bases, with 13 bases lying between them. This CDR3 is 14 amino acids long. The CDR3 nucleotides are TGTGCCAGCAGTCAGGCGGGACTTCAAGAGACCCAGTACTTC. Translated, it gives CASSQAGLQETQYF.

The gene calls are TRBV6-5 and TRBJ1-6; D perhaps matches TRBD1 (6 bases). Germline V CDR1 and CDR2: MNHEY, SVGAGI. Trimming stripped 6 bases from V and 7 bases from J, with 13 bases between. This CDR3 region has 14 residues. CDR3 DNA sequence: TGTGCCAGCAGCATATGGACAGCAAATTCACCCCTCCACTTT. Encoded protein: CASSIWTANSPLHF.

The V gene is TRBV5-1, the J gene TRBJ1-1, with 11 bases that match TRBD1. Trimming took 1 base from V and 5 from J; bases not matched to a gene: 4. This CDR3 contains 15 residues. Germline CDR1 is SGHRS and CDR2 is YFSETQ. The CDR3 bases are TGCGCCAGCAGCTTGTACGGGACAGGGGGGACTGAAGCTTTCTTT. Translated, it gives CASSLYGTGGTEAFF.

The rearrangement links TRBV5-1 to TRBJ1-2, with TRBD1 matching over 8 bases. The CDR3 sequence is 14 residues long. Germline V lookup: CDR1 SGHRS, CDR2 YFSETQ. V lost 2 bases, J lost 8 bases, and 8 bases stayed unmatched. The CDR3 DNA reads TGCGCCAGCAGCTTCGGTCAGGGGGCGGGAGGCTACACCTTC. Translated: CASSFGQGAGGYTF. Variable domain in full (rest from reference TRBV5-1 and TRBJ1-2): KAGVTQTPRYLIKTRGQQVTLSCSPISGHRSVSWYQQTPGQGLQFLFEYFSETQRNKGNFPGRFSGRQFSNSRSEMNVSTLELGDSALYLCASSFGQGAGGYTFGSGTRLTVV.

The CDR3 DNA is TGTGCCAGCAGCTTGGGTAATTCGAGACTAGCGGGGGGATATGAGCAGTTCTTC. Protein: CASSLGNSRLAGGYEQFF. The V call is TRBV5-6, the J call TRBJ2-1, with 13 positions matching TRBD2. This CDR3 is 18 amino acids long. J lost 8 bases, V lost 0 bases, and 11 bases had no gene match. Germline lookup yields CDR1 SGHDT and CDR2 YYEEEE.

This clone has a handful of counts. V usage is TRBV28 and J usage is TRBJ2-5; D possibly corresponds to TRBD2 (6 bases). In germline, CDR1 is MDHEN, CDR2 SYDVKM. Trimming shortened V by 5 bases and J by 2 bases, and 15 bases separated the two germline ends. The length of the CDR3 is 15 residues. The CDR3: CASSLGGAGQETQYF. CDR3 bases: TGTGCCAGCAGTCTCGGGGGAGCCGGGCAAGAGACCCAGTACTTC. Based on the CDR3 plus reference TRBV28 and TRBJ2-5, the full variable domain is DVKVTQSSRYLVKRTGEKVFLECVQDMDHENMFWYRQDPGLGLRLIYFSYDVKMKEKGDIPEGYSVSREKKERFSLILESASTNQTSMYLCASSLGGAGQETQYFGPGTRLLVL.

This chain connects TRBV5-1 to TRBJ1-4; D might be TRBD1 (5 bases). V was pared by 2 bases and J by 7 bases, with 12 bases between. CDR1 SGHRS and CDR2 YFSETQ come from the germline V gene. The CDR3 loop spans 14 amino acids. The CDR3 protein is CASSFGGEGEKLFF. CDR3 bases: TGCGCCAGCAGCTTCGGGGGTGAGGGTGAAAAACTGTTTTTT.

This chain joins TRBV18 and TRBJ1-1; D is ambiguous. Germline-derived CDR1 and CDR2 are KGHSH and LQKENI. Trimming removed 0 bases from V and 6 bases from J, with 11 bases in between. The CDR3 is 14 amino acids. CDR3 bases: TGTGCCAGCTCACCACCTTCGCCGAGCGCTGAAGCTTTCTTT. This codes for CASSPPSPSAEAFF.

This clone came up a few times. The V and J genes are TRBV6-5 and TRBJ1-6, with unresolved D. Germline CDR1 MNHEY, CDR2 SVGAGI. V was pared by 5 bases and J by 7 bases, with 12 bases between. The CDR3 spans 14 residues. CDR3 nucleotide sequence: TGTGCCAGCAGTCGCGGGTCCCTAAATTCACCCCTCCACTTT. Translating it yields CASSRGSLNSPLHF.